This TCR beta chain was captured in a study of T cells in localized non-small cell lung cancer. This clone was picked up many times. The target antigen is unknown. Overall study findings and caveats: Because researchers sequenced only one region of the tumor, heterogeneity is still possible. In adjacent lung, a median about 50 of the top 100 tumor clones were found.

TCRdb's copy holds only in-frame clones and misses some; the assay was immunoSEQ multiplex PCR. The repertoire holds about 74,000 clones, approximately 84% seen once, with 1.3% in the top ten. V lost 1 base to trimming and J lost 6 bases, with 7 bases between them. Per the germline V gene, CDR1 is SGDLS and CDR2 is YYNGEE. CDR3 length: 12 amino acids. V gene TRBV9 combines with J gene TRBJ1-2; D not resolved. The source was peripheral blood, collected before any cancer treatment. The clonotype originates from a female donor of 60 years or more with stage I lung adenocarcinoma. Here the CDR3 reads CASSVNSHGYTF. The CDR3 coding sequence is TGTGCCAGCAGCGTAAATAGTCATGGCTACACCTTC.